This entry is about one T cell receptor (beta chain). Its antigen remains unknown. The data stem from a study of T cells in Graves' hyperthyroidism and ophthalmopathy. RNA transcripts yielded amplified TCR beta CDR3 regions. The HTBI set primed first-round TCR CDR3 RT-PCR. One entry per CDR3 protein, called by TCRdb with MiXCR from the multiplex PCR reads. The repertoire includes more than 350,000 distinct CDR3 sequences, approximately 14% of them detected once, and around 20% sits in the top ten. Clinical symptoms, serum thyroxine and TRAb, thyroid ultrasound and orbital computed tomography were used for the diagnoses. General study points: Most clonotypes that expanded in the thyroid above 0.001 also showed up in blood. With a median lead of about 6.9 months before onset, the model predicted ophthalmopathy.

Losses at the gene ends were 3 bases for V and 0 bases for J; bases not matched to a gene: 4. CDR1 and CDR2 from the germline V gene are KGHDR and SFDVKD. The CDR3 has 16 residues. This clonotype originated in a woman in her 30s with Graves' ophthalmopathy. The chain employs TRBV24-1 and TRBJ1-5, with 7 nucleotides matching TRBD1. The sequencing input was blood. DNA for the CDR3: TGTGCCACCAGTGATACCGGGACAGATAGCAATCAGCCCCAGCATTTT. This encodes CATSDTGTDSNQPQHF.